The subject of this entry is one T cell receptor (beta chain). This sample stems from a study of T cell changes during pregnancy in multiple sclerosis. Method: immunoSEQ multiplex PCR; TCRdb's copy keeps in-frame clones and lacks some. Here the sample spans tens of thousands of clones, 85% to 95% being singletons. The sequence was obtained from a female donor in good health, enrolled as a control in a pregnancy study. The specimen comprised peripheral blood, sampled in the third trimester of pregnancy.

CDR3 nucleotides: TGTGCCAGCAGCTTAGCTAGTCTCTTGGACGAGCAGTACTTC. This sequence encodes CASSLASLLDEQYF. The rearrangement uses TRBV11-2 and TRBJ2-7; D is uncertain. V lost 1 base and J lost 5, with 12 bases in between. The germline V gene encodes CDR1 SGHAT and CDR2 FQNNGV. The CDR3 spans 14 residues. The full variable domain, with the rest looked up from reference TRBV11-2 and TRBJ2-7, is EAGVAQSPRYKIIEKRQSVAFWCNPISGHATLYWYQQILGQGPKLLIQFQNNGVVDDSQLPKDRFSAERLKGVDSTLKIQPAKLEDSAVYLCASSLASLLDEQYFGPGTRLTVT.